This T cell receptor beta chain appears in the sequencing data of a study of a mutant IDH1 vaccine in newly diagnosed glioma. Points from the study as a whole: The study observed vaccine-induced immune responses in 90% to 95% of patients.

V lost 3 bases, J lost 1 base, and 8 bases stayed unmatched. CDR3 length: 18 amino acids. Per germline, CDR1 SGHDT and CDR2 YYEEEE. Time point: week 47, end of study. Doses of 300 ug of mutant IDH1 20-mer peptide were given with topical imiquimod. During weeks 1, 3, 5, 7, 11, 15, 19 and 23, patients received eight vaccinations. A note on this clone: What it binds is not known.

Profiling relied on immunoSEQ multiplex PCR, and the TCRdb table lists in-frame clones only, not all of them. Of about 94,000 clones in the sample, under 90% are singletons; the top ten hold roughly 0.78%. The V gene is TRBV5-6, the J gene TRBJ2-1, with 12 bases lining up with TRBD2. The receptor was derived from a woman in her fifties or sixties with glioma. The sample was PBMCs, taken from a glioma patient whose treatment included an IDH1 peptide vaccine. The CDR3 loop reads CASSYTSGRSTSYNEQFF. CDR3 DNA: TGTGCCAGCAGCTACACTAGCGGGAGGTCCACTTCCTACAATGAGCAGTTCTTC.